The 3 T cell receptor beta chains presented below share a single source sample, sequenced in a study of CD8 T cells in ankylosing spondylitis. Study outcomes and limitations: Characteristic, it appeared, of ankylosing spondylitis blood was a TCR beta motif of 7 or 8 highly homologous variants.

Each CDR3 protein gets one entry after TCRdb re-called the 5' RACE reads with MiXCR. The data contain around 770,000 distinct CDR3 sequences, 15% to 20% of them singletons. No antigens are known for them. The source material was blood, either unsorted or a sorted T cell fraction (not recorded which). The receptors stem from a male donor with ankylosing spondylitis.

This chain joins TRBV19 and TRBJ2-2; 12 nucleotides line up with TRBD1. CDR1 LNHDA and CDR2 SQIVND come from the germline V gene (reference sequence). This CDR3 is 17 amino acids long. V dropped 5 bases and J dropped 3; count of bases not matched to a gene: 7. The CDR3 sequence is CASSLGTGGADTGELFF. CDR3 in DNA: TGTGCCAGTAGTCTCGGGACAGGGGGCGCGGACACCGGGGAGCTGTTTTTT.

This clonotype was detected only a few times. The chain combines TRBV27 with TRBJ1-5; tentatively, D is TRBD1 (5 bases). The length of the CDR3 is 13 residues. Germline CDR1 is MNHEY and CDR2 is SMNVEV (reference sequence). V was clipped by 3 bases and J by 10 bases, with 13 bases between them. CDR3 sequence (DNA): TGTGCCAGCAGTTTGGATGGGGCGGTTCCCCAGCATTTT. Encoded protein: CASSLDGAVPQHF.

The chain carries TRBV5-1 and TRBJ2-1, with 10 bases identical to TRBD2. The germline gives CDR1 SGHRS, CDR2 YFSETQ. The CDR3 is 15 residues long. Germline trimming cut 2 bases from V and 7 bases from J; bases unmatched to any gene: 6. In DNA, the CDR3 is TGCGCCAGCAGCTTAGCGGGGGGGCTTTGGAATGAGCAGTTCTTC. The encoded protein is CASSLAGGLWNEQFF.